Sequencing of this TCR beta chain was carried out in a study of control samples from healthy donors and cancer patients (dated by TCRdb to between 2020 and 2021). The cysteine opens and the phenylalanine closes a CDR3 of 12 amino acids. Of all the DNA, just the CDR3 is kept, 36 bases in frame from base 1. As encoded in the germline V gene (reference sequence), CDR1 is LNHDA while CDR2 is SQIVND. V sheds 5 bases and J sheds 7 bases, leaving 6 bases between their ends. About this clone itself: It lacks a known antigen. Per-base qualities were not stored, and no clone one base away is much larger.

The receptor library was made with the immunoSEQ multiplex PCR assay. This immuneACCESS table, as held by TCRdb, lists in-frame sequences with V and J called but not all clones. Of the missing ones, under half trace to an unresolved V gene in checked studies; the others have no known cause. The sample records approximately 90,000 clones, around 86% of which are singletons. The top ten clones comprise 21% of the sample. This chain joins TRBV19 to TRBJ1-6; no D gene can be assigned with confidence. The receptor was isolated from a man aged 25 to 40 in good health. Sequenced input: blood. This receptor has the CDR3 CASSERNSPLHF. The DNA sequence is given as TGTGCCAGTAGTGAACGGAATTCACCCCTCCACTTT.